The 10 T cell receptor beta chains reported below all come from one sample, sequenced in a study of vaccination and CD4 T cells after COVID-19. Antigens for these TCRs are unknown. The treatment: approximately nine-day PBMC culture with coronavirus spike peptide pools or control peptides (ViraFEST assay). Oncomine TCR Beta short-read sequencing was applied to DNA from cultured CD4+ T cells. TCRdb called the PCR reads again in MiXCR, with one record for every CDR3 protein. In the table there are roughly 7,700 distinct CDR3 sequences, about three fifths of which are singletons. Sequencing was performed on CD4+ T cells from blood, cultured in vitro. These receptors originate from a human donor who had recovered from COVID-19.

The rearrangement joins TRBV20-1 to TRBJ1-2; no definite D call. Germline V CDR1 and CDR2: DFQATT, SNEGSKA (reference sequence). The CDR3 sequence is 13 residues long. V lost 0 bases to trimming and J lost 2 bases, with 7 bases between them. The CDR3 spells CSARETKNYGYTF. The DNA for the CDR3 is TGCAGTGCTAGAGAGACAAAAAACTATGGCTACACCTTC.

This clonotype was detected only a few times. The J gene is TRBJ1-3, the V gene TRBV6-1; no clear D gene. The CDR3 totals 15 residues. Germline values: CDR1 MNHNS, CDR2 SASEGT. Trimming pared 5 bases from V and 4 bases from J, leaving 15 bases between. CDR3 nucleotides: TGTGCCAGCAGTCTAGCCGCGGGAGTCGGAAACACCATATATTTT. Its translation is CASSLAAGVGNTIYF.

The chain carries TRBV24-1 and TRBJ2-1, with 7 bases aligning to TRBD2. Germline CDR1 reads KGHDR; CDR2 reads SFDVKD. V shed 0 bases, J shed 0 bases, and the junction held 7 bases outside the gene matches. CDR3 length: 18 residues. The CDR3 spells CATSDLSASGDSYNEQFF. The CDR3 DNA is TGTGCCACCAGTGATTTGTCGGCTAGCGGAGACTCCTACAATGAGCAGTTCTTC.

J is TRBJ2-7 and V is TRBV20-1; D ambiguous. This CDR3 region has 14 residues. Trimming removed 0 bases from V and 0 bases from J, with 9 bases in between. Germline CDR1 reads DFQATT; CDR2 reads SNEGSKA (reference sequence). The CDR3 loop is CSARDNRFSYEQYF. The CDR3 nucleotides read TGCAGTGCTAGAGATAACCGGTTCTCCTACGAGCAGTACTTC.

The chain combines TRBV4-3 with TRBJ2-3; D remains unclear. This CDR3 spans 15 amino acids. V shed 2 bases and J shed 0 bases, with 9 bases lying between them. CDR1 LGHNA and CDR2 YSLEER come from the germline V gene. CDR3 nucleotides: TGCGCCAGCAGCCAACTGGCCCATAGCACAGATACGCAGTATTTT. Amino acids: CASSQLAHSTDTQYF.

The chain combines TRBV2 with TRBJ2-3; no reliable D call. Germline V CDR1 and CDR2: SNHLY, FYNNEI. V lost 3 bases to trimming and J lost 2 bases, with 9 bases between them. The CDR3 spans 14 residues. CDR3: CASSDVADTDTQYF. CDR3 coding DNA: TGTGCCAGCAGTGATGTCGCGGACACAGATACGCAGTATTTT. Supplemented by reference TRBV2 and TRBJ2-3, the full variable domain reads EPEVTQTPSHQVTQMGQEVILRCVPISNHLYFYWYRQILGQKVEFLVSFYNNEISEKSEIFDDQFSVERPDGSNFTLKIRSTKLEDSAMYFCASSDVADTDTQYFGPGTRLTVL.

This clonotype has a handful of counts. This chain links TRBV20-1 with TRBJ2-6; 7 bases match TRBD1. V lost 5 bases to trimming and J lost 0 bases; unmatched junction nucleotides: 10. CDR3 length: 17 residues. The germline V gene encodes CDR1 DFQATT and CDR2 SNEGSKA (reference sequence). CDR3 amino acids: CSASTGQPGSGANVLTF. Here the CDR3 DNA reads TGCAGTGCTTCAACGGGACAGCCAGGCTCTGGGGCCAACGTCCTGACTTTC.

This sequence joins TRBV5-4 and TRBJ1-2; D remains unclear. V was cut by 0 bases and J by 2 bases, with 8 bases left in between. This CDR3 contains 14 residues. CDR1 is SGHNT and CDR2 is YYREEE in the germline V gene (reference sequence). CDR3 protein: CASSLGADNYGYTF. Here the CDR3 DNA reads TGTGCCAGCAGCTTGGGGGCAGACAACTATGGCTACACCTTC.

The genes are TRBV6-1 and TRBJ2-1, with TRBD2 as a possible D gene (7 bases). The CDR3 is 13 amino acids. Germline-derived CDR1 and CDR2 are MNHNS and SASEGT. The CDR3 coding sequence is TGTGCTAACATGGCGGGGGCCGGGGGTGAGCAGTTCTTC. It is translated as CANMAGAGGEQFF.

This chain joins TRBV7-2 and TRBJ1-1; D is uncertain. The CDR3 has 13 residues. V lost 0 bases and J 4 bases, leaving 6 bases between the germline ends. Germline loops: CDR1 SGHTA, CDR2 FQGNSA. CDR3: CASSLAGFTEAFF. In DNA form, the CDR3 reads TGTGCCAGCAGCTTAGCAGGGTTCACTGAAGCTTTCTTT.